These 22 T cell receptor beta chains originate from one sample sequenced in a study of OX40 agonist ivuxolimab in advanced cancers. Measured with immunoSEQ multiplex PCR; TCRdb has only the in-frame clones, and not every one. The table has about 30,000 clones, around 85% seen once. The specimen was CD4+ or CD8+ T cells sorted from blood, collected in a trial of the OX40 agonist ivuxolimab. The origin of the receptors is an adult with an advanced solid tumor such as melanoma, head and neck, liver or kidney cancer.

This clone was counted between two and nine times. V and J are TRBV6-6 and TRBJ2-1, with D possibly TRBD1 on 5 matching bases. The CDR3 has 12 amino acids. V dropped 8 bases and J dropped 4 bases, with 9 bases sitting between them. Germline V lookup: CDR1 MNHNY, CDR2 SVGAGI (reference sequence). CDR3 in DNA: TGTGCCAGCCTCACAGGATACAATGAGCAGTTCTTC. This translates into CASLTGYNEQFF.

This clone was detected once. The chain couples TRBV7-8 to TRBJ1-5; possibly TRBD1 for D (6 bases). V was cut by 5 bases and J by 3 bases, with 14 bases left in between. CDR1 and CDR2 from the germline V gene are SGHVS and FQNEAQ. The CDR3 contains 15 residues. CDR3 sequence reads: CASSPGVGPNQPQHF. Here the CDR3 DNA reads TGTGCCAGCAGCCCAGGGGTCGGGCCCAATCAGCCCCAGCATTTT.

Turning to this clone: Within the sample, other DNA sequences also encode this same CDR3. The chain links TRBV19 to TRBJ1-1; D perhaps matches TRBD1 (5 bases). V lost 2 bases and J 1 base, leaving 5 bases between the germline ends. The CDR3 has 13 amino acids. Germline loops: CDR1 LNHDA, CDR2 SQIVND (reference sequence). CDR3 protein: CASSIRGNTEAFF. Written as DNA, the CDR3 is TGTGCCAGTAGTATAAGGGGGAACACTGAAGCTTTCTTT.

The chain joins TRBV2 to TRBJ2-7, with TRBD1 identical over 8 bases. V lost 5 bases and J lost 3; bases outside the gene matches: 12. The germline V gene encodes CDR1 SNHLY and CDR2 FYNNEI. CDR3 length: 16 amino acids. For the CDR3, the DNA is TGTGCCAGCAGTACCGACTTTGACAGGGGATTCTACGAGCAGTACTTC. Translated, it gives CASSTDFDRGFYEQYF.

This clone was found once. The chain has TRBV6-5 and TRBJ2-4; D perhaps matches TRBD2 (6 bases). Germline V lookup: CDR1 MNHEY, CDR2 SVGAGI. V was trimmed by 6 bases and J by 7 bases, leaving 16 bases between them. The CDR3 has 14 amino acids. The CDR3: CASRSGDLRNIQYF. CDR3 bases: TGTGCCAGCAGGTCGGGAGACCTACGGAACATTCAGTACTTC.

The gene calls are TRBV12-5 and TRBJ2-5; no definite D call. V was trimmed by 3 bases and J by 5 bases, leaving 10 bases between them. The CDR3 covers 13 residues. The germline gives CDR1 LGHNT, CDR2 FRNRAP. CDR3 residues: CASGFSDVETQYF. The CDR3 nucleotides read TGTGCTAGTGGTTTCAGCGACGTGGAGACCCAGTACTTC.

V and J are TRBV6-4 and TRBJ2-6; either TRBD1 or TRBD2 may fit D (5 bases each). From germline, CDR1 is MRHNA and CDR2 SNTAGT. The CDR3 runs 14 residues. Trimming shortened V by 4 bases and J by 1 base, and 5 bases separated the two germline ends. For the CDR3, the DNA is TGTGCCAGCAGTGGGGGGTCTGGGGCCAACGTCCTGACTTTC. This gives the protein CASSGGSGANVLTF.

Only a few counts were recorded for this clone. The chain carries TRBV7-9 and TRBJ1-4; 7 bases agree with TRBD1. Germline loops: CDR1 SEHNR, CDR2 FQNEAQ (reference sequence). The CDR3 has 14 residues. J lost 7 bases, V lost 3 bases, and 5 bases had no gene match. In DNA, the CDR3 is TGTGCCAGCAGCTTGGGACAGTTCCCTGAAAAACTGTTTTTT. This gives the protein CASSLGQFPEKLFF.

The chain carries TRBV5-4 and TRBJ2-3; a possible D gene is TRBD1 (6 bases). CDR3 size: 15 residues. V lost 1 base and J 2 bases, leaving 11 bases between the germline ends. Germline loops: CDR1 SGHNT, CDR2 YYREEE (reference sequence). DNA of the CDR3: TGTGCCAGCAGCTTGTCCGACAGGCTCACAGATACGCAGTATTTT. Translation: CASSLSDRLTDTQYF. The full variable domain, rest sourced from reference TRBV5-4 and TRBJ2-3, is ETGVTQSPTHLIKTRGQQVTLRCSSQSGHNTVSWYQQALGQGPQFIFQYYREEENGRGNFPPRFSGLQFPNYSSELNVNALELDDSALYLCASSLSDRLTDTQYFGPGTRLTVL.

The CDR3 DNA reads as TGTGCCAGCAGTAGGTACAATGAGCAGTTCTTC. It specifies CASSRYNEQFF. The chain uses TRBV27 and TRBJ2-1; D remains ambiguous. This CDR3 is 11 amino acids long. Germline loops: CDR1 MNHEY, CDR2 SMNVEV (reference sequence). Trimming cost V 5 bases and J 4 bases, with 3 bases left between them.

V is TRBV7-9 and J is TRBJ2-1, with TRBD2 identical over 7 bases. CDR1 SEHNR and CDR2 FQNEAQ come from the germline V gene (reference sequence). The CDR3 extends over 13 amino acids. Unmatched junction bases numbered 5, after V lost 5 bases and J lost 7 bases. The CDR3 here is CASSPTGGNEQFF. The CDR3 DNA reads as TGTGCCAGCAGCCCCACCGGGGGGAATGAGCAGTTCTTC.

The CDR3 here is CASIRSGTITDTQYF. CDR3 DNA: TGTGCCAGCATCCGATCCGGGACTATTACAGATACGCAGTATTTT. V usage is TRBV5-8 and J usage is TRBJ2-3; 7 bases line up with TRBD2. This CDR3 is 15 amino acids long. CDR1 SGHTS and CDR2 YDEGEE come from the germline V gene. V shed 6 bases and J 3 bases; nucleotides not matched to a gene: 10.

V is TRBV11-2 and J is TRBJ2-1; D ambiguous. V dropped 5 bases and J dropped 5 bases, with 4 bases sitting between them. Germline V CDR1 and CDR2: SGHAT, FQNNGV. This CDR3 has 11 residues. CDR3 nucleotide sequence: TGTGCCAGCAGCCCGAACAATGAGCAGTTCTTC. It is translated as CASSPNNEQFF.

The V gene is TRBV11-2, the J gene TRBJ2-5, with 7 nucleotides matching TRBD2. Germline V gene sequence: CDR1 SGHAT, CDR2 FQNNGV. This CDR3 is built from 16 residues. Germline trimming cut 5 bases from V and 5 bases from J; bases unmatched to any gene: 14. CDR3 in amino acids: CASSPSERGLVETQYF. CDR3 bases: TGTGCCAGCAGCCCGTCGGAGCGGGGTCTCGTGGAGACCCAGTACTTC.

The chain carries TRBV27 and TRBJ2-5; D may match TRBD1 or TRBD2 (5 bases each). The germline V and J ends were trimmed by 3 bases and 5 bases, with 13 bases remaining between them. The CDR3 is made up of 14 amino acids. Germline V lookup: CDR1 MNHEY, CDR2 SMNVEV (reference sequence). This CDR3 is CASSLGVGWETQYF. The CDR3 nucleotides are TGTGCCAGCAGTTTGGGGGTGGGCTGGGAGACCCAGTACTTC.

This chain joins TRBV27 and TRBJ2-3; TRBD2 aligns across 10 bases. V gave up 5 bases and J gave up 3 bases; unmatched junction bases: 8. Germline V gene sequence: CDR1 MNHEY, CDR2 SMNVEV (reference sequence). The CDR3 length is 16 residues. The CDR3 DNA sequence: TGTGCCAGCAGTGGGGAGAGCGGGGGGGTAACAGATACGCAGTATTTT. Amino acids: CASSGESGGVTDTQYF.

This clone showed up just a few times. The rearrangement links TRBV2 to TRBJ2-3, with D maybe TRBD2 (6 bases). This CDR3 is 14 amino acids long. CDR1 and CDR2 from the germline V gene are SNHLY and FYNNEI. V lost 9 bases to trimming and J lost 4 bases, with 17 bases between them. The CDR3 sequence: CASRDGGNADTQYF. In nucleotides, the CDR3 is TGTGCCAGTCGTGATGGGGGGAACGCAGATACGCAGTATTTT. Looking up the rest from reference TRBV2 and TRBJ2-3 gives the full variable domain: EPEVTQTPSHQVTQMGQEVILRCVPISNHLYFYWYRQILGQKVEFLVSFYNNEISEKSEIFDDQFSVERPDGSNFTLKIRSTKLEDSAMYFCASRDGGNADTQYFGPGTRLTVL.

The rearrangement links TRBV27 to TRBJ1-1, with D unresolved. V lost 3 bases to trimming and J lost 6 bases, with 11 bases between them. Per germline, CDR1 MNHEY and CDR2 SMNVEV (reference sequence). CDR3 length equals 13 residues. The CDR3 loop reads CASSFGVGAEAFF. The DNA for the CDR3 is TGTGCCAGCAGTTTCGGGGTAGGTGCTGAAGCTTTCTTT.

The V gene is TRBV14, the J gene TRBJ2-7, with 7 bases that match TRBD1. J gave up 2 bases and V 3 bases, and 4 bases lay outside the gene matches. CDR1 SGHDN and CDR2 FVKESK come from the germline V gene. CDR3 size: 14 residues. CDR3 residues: CASSQTGPAYEQYF. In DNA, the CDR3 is TGTGCCAGCAGCCAGACAGGGCCGGCCTACGAGCAGTACTTC.

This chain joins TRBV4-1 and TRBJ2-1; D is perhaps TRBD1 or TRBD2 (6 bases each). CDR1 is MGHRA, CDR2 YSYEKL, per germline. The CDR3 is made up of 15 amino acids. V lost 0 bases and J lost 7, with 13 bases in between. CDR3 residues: CASSQEPGAGNEQFF. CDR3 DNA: TGCGCCAGCAGCCAAGAACCGGGGGCGGGGAATGAGCAGTTCTTC.

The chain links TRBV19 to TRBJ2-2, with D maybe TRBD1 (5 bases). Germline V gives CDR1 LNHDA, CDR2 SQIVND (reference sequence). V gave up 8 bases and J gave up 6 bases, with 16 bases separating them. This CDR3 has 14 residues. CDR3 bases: TGTGCCAGTCGACCGGACAATAACCCCGGGGAGCTGTTTTTT. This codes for CASRPDNNPGELFF.

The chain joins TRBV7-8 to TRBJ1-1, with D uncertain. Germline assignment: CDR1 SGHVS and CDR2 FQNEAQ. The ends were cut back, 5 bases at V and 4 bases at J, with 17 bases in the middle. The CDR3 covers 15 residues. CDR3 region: CASSANQGGSTEAFF. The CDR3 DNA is TGTGCCAGCAGCGCGAACCAAGGAGGAAGCACTGAAGCTTTCTTT.